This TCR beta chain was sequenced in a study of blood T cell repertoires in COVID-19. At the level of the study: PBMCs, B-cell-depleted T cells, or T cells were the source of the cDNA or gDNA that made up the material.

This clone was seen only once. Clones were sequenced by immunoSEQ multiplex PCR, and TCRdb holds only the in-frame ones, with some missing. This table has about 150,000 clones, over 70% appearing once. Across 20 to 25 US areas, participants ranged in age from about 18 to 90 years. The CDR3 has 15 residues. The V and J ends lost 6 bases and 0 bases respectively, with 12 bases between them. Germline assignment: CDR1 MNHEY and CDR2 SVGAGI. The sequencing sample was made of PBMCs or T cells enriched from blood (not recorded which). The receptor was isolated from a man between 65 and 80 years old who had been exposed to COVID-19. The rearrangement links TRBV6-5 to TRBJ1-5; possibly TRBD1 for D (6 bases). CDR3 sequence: CASRKQGNSNQPQHF. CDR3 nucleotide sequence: TGTGCCAGCAGAAAACAGGGCAATAGCAATCAGCCCCAGCATTTT.